This entry lists 12 T cell receptor beta chains sequenced from one sample in a study of T cell repertoires in cytomegalovirus infection. Each CDR3 protein gets one entry after TCRdb re-called the reads with MiXCR. The sample records around 300,000 distinct CDR3 sequences, approximately 22% being singletons. Their antigens remain unidentified. The sample was cultured PBMCs, taken from culture after CMV antigen stimulation. These receptors were taken from a human donor in good health (CMV status not recorded). Some clones in this sample may be carry-over from other donors' samples.

This clonotype was seen a few times. This rearrangement joins TRBV6-5 to TRBJ2-2; D gene ambiguous. This CDR3 region has 16 residues. V was shortened by 0 bases and J by 7 bases, with 15 bases between the two germline ends. Germline CDR1 is MNHEY and CDR2 is SVGAGI. CDR3 DNA sequence: TGTGCCAGCAGTTACTCGGTCCTCACTCTCAGCGGGGAGCTGTTTTTT. Protein: CASSYSVLTLSGELFF.

This clonotype has ten or more counts. CDR3 protein: CASSLAESDTEAFF. CDR3 DNA: TGTGCCAGCAGCTTAGCGGAATCCGACACTGAAGCTTTCTTT. This sequence joins TRBV7-9 and TRBJ1-1; D uncertain. Germline lookup yields CDR1 SEHNR and CDR2 FQNEAQ (reference sequence). V was shortened by 0 bases and J by 3 bases, with 8 bases between the two germline ends. The CDR3 length is 14 residues.

This clonotype came up a few times. The rearrangement links TRBV24-1 to TRBJ2-1; 9 nucleotides agree with TRBD1. V lost 4 bases and J lost 4; bases outside the gene matches: 7. The CDR3 has 16 amino acids. The germline gives CDR1 KGHDR, CDR2 SFDVKD. For the CDR3, the DNA is TGTGCCACCAGTGACCCGGGACAGGGCTCATACAATGAGCAGTTCTTC. Its translation is CATSDPGQGSYNEQFF.

The V gene is TRBV29-1, the J gene TRBJ2-1; the match to TRBD1 covers 9 bases. The germline V gene has CDR1 SQVTM and CDR2 ANQGSEA. The CDR3 totals 13 residues. Unmatched junction bases numbered 9, after V lost 8 bases and J lost 7 bases. The CDR3 sequence is CSIGQGLLNEQFF. CDR3 bases: TGCAGCATCGGACAGGGGCTCCTAAATGAGCAGTTCTTC.

This clonotype was observed at least ten times. The chain is built from TRBV7-2 and TRBJ2-1; D gene ambiguous. Germline V gene sequence: CDR1 SGHTA, CDR2 FQGNSA. The V end lost 5 bases, the J end lost 2 bases, and 22 bases lay between the germline ends. CDR3 size: 18 residues. This CDR3 reads CASSAQDRVSGPYNEQFF. The CDR3 nucleotides are TGTGCCAGCAGCGCTCAAGACCGGGTCTCAGGACCCTACAATGAGCAGTTCTTC.

V gene TRBV5-4 combines with J gene TRBJ2-3, with D possibly matching TRBD1 (6 bases). The germline V gene encodes CDR1 SGHNT and CDR2 YYREEE (reference sequence). The length of the CDR3 is 17 residues. V lost 2 bases and J 5 bases, leaving 21 bases between the germline ends. In nucleotides, the CDR3 is TGTGCCAGCAGCTTAGGGGGAATCGGAGCAGTTGAAGATACGCAGTATTTT. Amino acid sequence: CASSLGGIGAVEDTQYF.

This clonotype turned up a few times. The chain couples TRBV27 to TRBJ2-7, with D perhaps TRBD1 (6 bases). Germline CDR1 MNHEY, CDR2 SMNVEV (reference sequence). The V and J ends lost 1 base and 2 bases respectively, with 12 bases between them. The CDR3 loop spans 15 amino acids. The CDR3 coding sequence is TGTGCCAGCAGTTTATACGGACAGAGTGCCTACGAGCAGTACTTC. Translating gives CASSLYGQSAYEQYF.

This chain connects TRBV7-9 to TRBJ1-2, with D perhaps matching TRBD1 (5 bases). Trimming removed 3 bases at V and 5 bases at J, with 16 bases between. Germline lookup yields CDR1 SEHNR and CDR2 FQNEAQ (reference sequence). The CDR3 totals 15 residues. The CDR3 DNA reads as TGTGCCAGCAGCTTCGCCGGGGCAAACCTTTATGGCTACACCTTC. This codes for CASSFAGANLYGYTF.

The table lists this clonotype with a count of one. The chain carries TRBV19 and TRBJ1-5; D uncertain. Germline V CDR1 and CDR2: LNHDA, SQIVND (reference sequence). V lost 3 bases, J lost 7 bases, and 10 bases lay in between. This CDR3 has 13 amino acids. CDR3 region: CASSIWDGQPQHF. CDR3 nucleotide sequence: TGTGCCAGTAGTATCTGGGATGGGCAGCCCCAGCATTTT.

This clonotype was picked up many times. The CDR3 sequence is CASSLWAGSTDTQYF. The CDR3 coding sequence is TGTGCCAGCAGCTTATGGGCAGGGAGCACAGATACGCAGTATTTT. This rearrangement joins TRBV7-8 to TRBJ2-3, with D possibly matching TRBD1 (5 bases). CDR3 length equals 15 residues. V was shortened by 2 bases and J by 0 bases, with 9 bases between the two germline ends. CDR1 and CDR2 from the germline V gene are SGHVS and FQNEAQ.

This clonotype appeared once. A much larger clone lies one base from this, so it may be a read error. This chain links TRBV7-8 with TRBJ2-1; unclear D gene. CDR3 size: 15 residues. CDR1 is SGHVS, CDR2 FQNEAQ, per germline. This CDR3 reads CARSLQRTNYNEQFF. CDR3 nucleotide sequence: TGTGCCCGCAGCTTACAACGGACCAACTACAATGAGCAGTTCTTC.

The chain uses TRBV4-2 and TRBJ2-7, with D perhaps matching TRBD1 or TRBD2 (6 bases each). Germline assignment: CDR1 LGHNA and CDR2 YNFKEQ. The CDR3 is 14 amino acids. Trimming cost V 0 bases and J 4 bases, with 10 bases left between them. The DNA for the CDR3 is TGTGCCAGCAGCCAAGATCGGGGGCAGTACGAGCAGTACTTC. This codes for CASSQDRGQYEQYF.